The rows below give T cell receptor beta chains drawn from one sample of a study of shared clonotypes between healthy human individuals. Using immunoSEQ multiplex PCR, the repertoire was profiled, and TCRdb retains in-frame clones only, with some absent. The table has 800,000 to 950,000 clones, 90% to 97% seen once. The sample taken for sequencing was naive CD8+ T cells sorted from blood. The receptors were sampled from a man younger than 40 in good health. Each CDR3 is given with its conserved first and last residue. A D gene is named only where the DNA matches it firmly. Clone sizes are given selectively: once, few, many, or a class where the clone is expanded.

v_gene,d_gene,j_gene,abundance,CDR3nt,CDR3aa
TRBV7-6,-,TRBJ2-7,-,TGTGCCAGCAGCTTAGGTGAATCAGGCTACGAGCAGTACTTC,CASSLGESGYEQYF
TRBV9,TRBD1,TRBJ2-2,-,TGTGCCAGCAGCCTGACGGGACAGCCATACACCGGGGAGCTGTTTTTT,CASSLTGQPYTGELFF
TRBV6-6,-,TRBJ1-2,-,TGTGCCAGCAGTTACCCGGGACGGGCTAACTATGGCTACACCTTC,CASSYPGRANYGYTF
TRBV2,-,TRBJ1-1,-,TGTGCCAGCAGTGATGGGGGTGGGACTGAAGCTTTCTTT,CASSDGGGTEAFF
TRBV7-2,-,TRBJ2-7,-,TGTGCCAGCAGCTCAAAATCCGAGACCTACGAGCAGTACTTC,CASSSKSETYEQYF
TRBV5-1,TRBD2,TRBJ2-1,-,TGCGCCAGCAGCTCTGTGGGACTAGCGGGAGGCAATGAGCAGTTCTTC,CASSSVGLAGGNEQFF
TRBV7-9,TRBD1,TRBJ2-7,-,TGTGCCAGCAGCCCCGGGACAGGGGTGTCCGAGCAGTACTTC,CASSPGTGVSEQYF
TRBV9,TRBD1,TRBJ2-7,-,TGTGCCAGCAGCGTAGGGACAGGGAGTGAGCAGTACTTC,CASSVGTGSEQYF
TRBV7-6,-,TRBJ2-3,-,TGTGCCAGCAGCTTAACTGGAGATACGCAGTATTTT,CASSLTGDTQYF
TRBV19,TRBD2,TRBJ2-7,-,TGTGCCAGTAGTATAGGGGTACTAGCGGGAGTTCGAGACGAGCAGTACTTC,CASSIGVLAGVRDEQYF
TRBV15,-,TRBJ2-7,-,TGTGCCACCAGCCTCGGGGGCGGGATAAACTACGAGCAGTACTTC,CATSLGGGINYEQYF
TRBV6-1,TRBD2,TRBJ2-1,-,TGTGCCAGCGCCCGGGGGGGCTACAATGAGCAGTTCTTC,CASARGGYNEQFF
TRBV13,-,TRBJ2-6,-,TGTGCCAGCAGCTTCTCGGGTTCTGGGGCCAACGTCCTGACTTTC,CASSFSGSGANVLTF
TRBV5-1,-,TRBJ1-3,-,TGCGCCAGCAGCCCGGGACTCCCTGGAAACACCATATATTTT,CASSPGLPGNTIYF
TRBV14,-,TRBJ2-3,-,TGTGCCAGCAGCCACGAGGGCGGGACAGATACGCAGTATTTT,CASSHEGGTDTQYF
TRBV7-9,TRBD2,TRBJ2-7,-,TGTGCCAGCAGCCTAGGACTAGCGGGAGGGTGGGAGCAGTACTTC,CASSLGLAGGWEQYF
TRBV7-9,-,TRBJ2-7,-,TGTGCCAGCAGCTTAGAGGTACAGCCCAGGGTCTTC,CASSLEVQPRVF
TRBV18,TRBD1,TRBJ2-1,-,TGTGCCAGCTCAGCGACAGGGGACTACAATGAGCAGTTCTTC,CASSATGDYNEQFF
TRBV14,TRBD2,TRBJ2-7,-,TGTGCCAGCAGCCCTCGGACTAGCGGGTGGAGCTCCTACGAGCAGTACTTC,CASSPRTSGWSSYEQYF
TRBV19,-,TRBJ2-7,-,TGTGCCAGTAGTATCAATATCCCCGCTGAGCAGTACTTC,CASSINIPAEQYF
TRBV29-1,-,TRBJ2-7,-,TGCAGCGTTGTTGAGGGGTTCTACGAGCAGTACTTC,CSVVEGFYEQYF
TRBV6-6,-,TRBJ2-1,-,TGTGCCAGCAGTTATGCTGGCGGGACATACAATGAGCAGTTCTTC,CASSYAGGTYNEQFF
TRBV5-1,-,TRBJ2-3,-,TGCGCCAGCAGCTTGGAACAGGGCCTGGATACGCAGTATTTT,CASSLEQGLDTQYF
TRBV2,-,TRBJ2-4,-,TGTGCCAGCACCCTAGGGTTGGGACTAGCCAAAAACATTCAGTACTTC,CASTLGLGLAKNIQYF
TRBV9,TRBD1,TRBJ2-7,-,TGTGCCAGCAGCGTAGGACAGGGAACCTACGAGCAGTACTTC,CASSVGQGTYEQYF
TRBV9,-,TRBJ2-3,-,TGTGCCAGCAGCCCCTGGGACCGTTCAGATACGCAGTATTTT,CASSPWDRSDTQYF
TRBV4-1,-,TRBJ1-2,-,TGCGCCAGCAGCCAAGCCGGGCAGGGAGCCTATGGCTACACCTTC,CASSQAGQGAYGYTF
TRBV7-9,-,TRBJ2-7,-,TGTGCCAGCAGCCCCCGTGGGGACTACGAGCAGTACTTC,CASSPRGDYEQYF
TRBV29-1,-,TRBJ1-1,once,TGCAGCGTTGAGGTTCCGGGAGAAATTCCTGAAGCTTTCTTT,CSVEVPGEIPEAFF
TRBV11-2,-,TRBJ2-7,-,TGTGCCAGCAGCTTATGGCAGGGGACCTACGAGCAGTACTTC,CASSLWQGTYEQYF
TRBV2,TRBD2,TRBJ2-5,-,TGTGCCAGCAGCGGACTAGCGGGAGTTTTTGAGACCCAGTACTTC,CASSGLAGVFETQYF
TRBV7-6,-,TRBJ2-1,-,TGTGCCAGCAGCTCGAAAGCCAATGAGCAGTTCTTC,CASSSKANEQFF
TRBV14,-,TRBJ2-1,once,TGTGCCAGCAGCCAAGGAGGTTACCTCGGGAATGAGCAGTTCTTC,CASSQGGYLGNEQFF
TRBV29-1,TRBD1,TRBJ1-4,-,TGCAGCGTGGGATGGATGGAGACAGGGAAGGAAAAACTGTTTTTT,CSVGWMETGKEKLFF
TRBV18,-,TRBJ1-1,-,TGTGCCAGCTCCCCCCACAAGAACACTGAAGCTTTCTTT,CASSPHKNTEAFF
TRBV2,-,TRBJ2-7,-,TGTGCCAGCGTGGCTAGCGCCTACGAGCAGTACTTC,CASVASAYEQYF
TRBV10-3,-,TRBJ2-7,-,TGTGCCATCAGTTCCGACGGAAGCTCCTACGAGCAGTACTTC,CAISSDGSSYEQYF
TRBV5-1,-,TRBJ1-1,-,TGCGCCAGCAGCTTGTATCCGAGAATGAACACTGAAGCTTTCTTT,CASSLYPRMNTEAFF
TRBV5-4,-,TRBJ2-1,-,TGTGCCAGCAGCTTGTGGACGGGTTCCAATGAGCAGTTCTTC,CASSLWTGSNEQFF
TRBV7-9,-,TRBJ2-3,-,TGTGCCAGCGCACCCCCGGCTGCCACTAGCACAGATACGCAGTATTTT,CASAPPAATSTDTQYF
TRBV6-5,-,TRBJ2-1,-,TGTGCCAGCAGTTATGGACTAAGCTCCTACAATGAGCAGTTCTTC,CASSYGLSSYNEQFF
TRBV11-2,TRBD2,TRBJ2-7,-,TGTGCCAGCAGGCTAGTGGGAGGGCCGCACGAGCAGTACTTC,CASRLVGGPHEQYF
TRBV14,-,TRBJ1-2,-,TGTGCCAGCAGCGGTACAGGGATCGCCTATGGCTACACCTTC,CASSGTGIAYGYTF
TRBV5-5,TRBD2,TRBJ2-1,-,TGTGCCAGCAGCTTGGAGGCCCGGGGACTAGCGGCCTACAATGAGCAGTTCTTC,CASSLEARGLAAYNEQFF
TRBV27,-,TRBJ1-1,-,TGTGCCAGCAGTTTGATCGGGGCTCTGAACACTGAAGCTTTCTTT,CASSLIGALNTEAFF
TRBV6-5,TRBD1,TRBJ2-5,-,TGTGCCAGCAGTTACTCCGGGACAGAAGAGACCCAGTACTTC,CASSYSGTEETQYF
TRBV6-1,-,TRBJ2-7,-,TGTGCCAGCAGGTATCTCCGGGACTCCCTAAGCGAGCAGTACTTC,CASRYLRDSLSEQYF
TRBV10-3,TRBD2,TRBJ2-3,-,TGTGCCATCAGTGTTCCTACCCGGAGCGGGGGGAGCACAGATACGCAGTATTTT,CAISVPTRSGGSTDTQYF
TRBV28,-,TRBJ2-7,-,TGTGCCAGCAGAACAGTGACGGGGATATACGAGCAGTACTTC,CASRTVTGIYEQYF
TRBV30,-,TRBJ2-7,few,TGTGCCTGGAGTCCCAGGGACGAGCAGTACTTC,CAWSPRDEQYF
TRBV27,-,TRBJ2-5,-,TGTGCCAGCCCGGTTGGGGTAGCGTATAAAGAGACCCAGTACTTC,CASPVGVAYKETQYF
TRBV6-1,-,TRBJ1-2,-,TGTGCCAGCAGTGGGGACATCTATGGCTACACCTTC,CASSGDIYGYTF
TRBV27,-,TRBJ2-7,-,TGTGCCAGCAGTTTAAAGGACTCCTACGAGCAGTACTTC,CASSLKDSYEQYF
TRBV25-1,-,TRBJ2-3,-,TGTGCCAGCAGTGAACCCCATGGGATAGGGACAGATACGCAGTATTTT,CASSEPHGIGTDTQYF
TRBV7-6,-,TRBJ2-1,-,TGTGCCAGCAGCCCAGGAGGGACAAACTCCTACAATGAGCAGTTCTTC,CASSPGGTNSYNEQFF
TRBV9,TRBD1,TRBJ2-7,-,TGTGCCAGCAGCGTACTTAGAACAGGGGATTCCTACGAGCAGTACTTC,CASSVLRTGDSYEQYF
TRBV28,-,TRBJ2-7,-,TGTGCCAGCAGTATATTACAGGGCTACGAGCAGTACTTC,CASSILQGYEQYF
TRBV7-2,TRBD2,TRBJ2-7,-,TGTGCCAGCAGCTTAGTTAGCGGGAGTTTCTACGAGCAGTACTTC,CASSLVSGSFYEQYF
TRBV5-1,-,TRBJ1-4,-,TGCGCCAGCAGCTTGGACAGCGAAAAACTGTTTTTT,CASSLDSEKLFF